This record looks at one T cell receptor beta chain sequence and its context. Its antigen is unidentified. A read error may produce the germline difference seen at one junction end. This record comes from a study of T cells in Graves' hyperthyroidism and ophthalmopathy. Findings and limits, study-wide: A model of 13 V-J pairs discriminated ophthalmopathy from stable hyperthyroidism. Clonotypes that were expanded in thyroid above 0.001 mostly appeared in blood too.

Amplified TCR beta CDR3 regions derived from RNA transcripts. First-round RT-PCR of the TCR CDR3 relied on the HTBI primer set. TCRdb re-derived calls from the multiplex PCR reads in MiXCR, one entry per CDR3 protein. The data hold roughly 500,000 distinct CDR3 sequences, with 40% to 55% observed a single time. CDR1 is MGHDK, CDR2 SYGVNS, per germline. There are 15 residues in the CDR3. The clonotype originates from an adult woman with Graves' disease, either hyperthyroidism or ophthalmopathy (not recorded which). Sequencing was performed on peripheral blood or thyroid tissue (not recorded which). This chain connects TRBV25-1 to TRBJ2-5; possibly TRBD2 for D (5 bases). This chain's CDR3 is CASSLDGSRGETQYF. For the CDR3, the DNA is TGCGCCAGCAGCTTGGACGGCAGCCGAGGGGAGACCCAGTACTTC.